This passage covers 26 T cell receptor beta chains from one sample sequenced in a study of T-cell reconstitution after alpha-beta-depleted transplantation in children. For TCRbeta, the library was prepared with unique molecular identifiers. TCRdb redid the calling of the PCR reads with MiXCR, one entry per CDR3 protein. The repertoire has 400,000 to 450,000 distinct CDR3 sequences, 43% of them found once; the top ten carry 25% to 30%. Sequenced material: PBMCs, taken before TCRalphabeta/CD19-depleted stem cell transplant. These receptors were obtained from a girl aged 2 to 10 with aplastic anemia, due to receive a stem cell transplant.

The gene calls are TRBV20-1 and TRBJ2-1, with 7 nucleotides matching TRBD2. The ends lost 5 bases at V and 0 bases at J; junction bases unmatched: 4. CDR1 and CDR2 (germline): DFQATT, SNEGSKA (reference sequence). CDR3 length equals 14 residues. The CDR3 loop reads CSADGGDSYNEQFF. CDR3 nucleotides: TGCAGTGCTGATGGGGGGGACTCCTACAATGAGCAGTTCTTC.

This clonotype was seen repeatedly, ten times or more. CDR3 sequence reads: CASRPGQGSEQYF. CDR3 coding DNA: TGTGCCAGCAGACCGGGACAGGGGTCCGAGCAGTACTTC. The chain has TRBV28 and TRBJ2-7; 10 bases map to TRBD1. The junction had 5 bases not matched to a gene; V was cut back by 6 bases and J by 6 bases. The CDR3 has 13 amino acids. CDR1 and CDR2 from the germline V gene are MDHEN and SYDVKM.

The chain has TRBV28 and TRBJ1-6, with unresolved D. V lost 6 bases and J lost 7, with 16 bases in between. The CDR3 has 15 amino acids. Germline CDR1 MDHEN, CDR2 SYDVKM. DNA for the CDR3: TGTGCCAGCAGCCCGTGGAGGGAACGGAATTCACCCCTCCACTTT. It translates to CASSPWRERNSPLHF.

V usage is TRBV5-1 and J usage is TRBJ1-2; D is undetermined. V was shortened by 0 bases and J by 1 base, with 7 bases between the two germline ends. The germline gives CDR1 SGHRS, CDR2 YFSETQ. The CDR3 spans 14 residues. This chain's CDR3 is CASSLGLDNYGYTF. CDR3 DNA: TGCGCCAGCAGCTTGGGTCTGGATAACTATGGCTACACCTTC.

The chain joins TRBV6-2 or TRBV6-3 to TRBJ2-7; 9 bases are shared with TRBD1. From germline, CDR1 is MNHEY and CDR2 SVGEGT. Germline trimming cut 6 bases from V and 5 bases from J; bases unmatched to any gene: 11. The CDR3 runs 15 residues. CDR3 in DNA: TGTGCCAGCAGCCCAGTCACAGGGGGCCGGGACGAGCAGTACTTC. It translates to CASSPVTGGRDEQYF.

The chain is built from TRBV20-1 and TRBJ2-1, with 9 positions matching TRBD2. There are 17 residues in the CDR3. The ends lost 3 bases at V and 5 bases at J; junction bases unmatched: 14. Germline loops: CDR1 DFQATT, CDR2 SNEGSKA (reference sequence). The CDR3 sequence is CSASIMRRGLADNEQFF. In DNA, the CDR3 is TGCAGTGCTAGCATAATGAGAAGGGGACTAGCAGACAATGAGCAGTTCTTC.

The CDR3 protein is CAINAVDGTGELFF. CDR3 nucleotides: TGTGCCATCAATGCCGTTGACGGCACCGGGGAGCTGTTTTTT. The rearrangement uses TRBV10-3 and TRBJ2-2, with D uncertain. CDR1 and CDR2 from the germline V gene are ENHRY and SYGVKD. This CDR3 is built from 14 residues. Trimming shortened V by 7 bases and J by 4 bases, and 13 bases separated the two germline ends.

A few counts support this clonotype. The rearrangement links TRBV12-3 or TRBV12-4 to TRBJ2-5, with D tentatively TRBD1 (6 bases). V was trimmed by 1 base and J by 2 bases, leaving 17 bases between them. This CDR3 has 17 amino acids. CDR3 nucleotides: TGTGCCAGCAGTTTAGTTAGAGCGACAGGTCGACAAGAGACCCAGTACTTC. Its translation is CASSLVRATGRQETQYF.

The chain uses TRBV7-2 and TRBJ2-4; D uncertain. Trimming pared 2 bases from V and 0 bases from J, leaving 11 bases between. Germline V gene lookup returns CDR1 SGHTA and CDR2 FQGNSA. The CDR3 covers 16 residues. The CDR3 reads CASSLHSRIAKNIQYF. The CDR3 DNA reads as TGTGCCAGCAGCTTACACAGCCGTATAGCCAAAAACATTCAGTACTTC.

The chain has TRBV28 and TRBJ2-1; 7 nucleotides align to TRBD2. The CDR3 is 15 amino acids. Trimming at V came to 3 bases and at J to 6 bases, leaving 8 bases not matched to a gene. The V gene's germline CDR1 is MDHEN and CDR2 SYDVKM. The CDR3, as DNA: TGTGCCAGCAGTTTCACTAGCGTTGGGGGCAATGAGCAGTTCTTC. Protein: CASSFTSVGGNEQFF. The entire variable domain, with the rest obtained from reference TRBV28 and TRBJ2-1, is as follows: DVKVTQSSRYLVKRTGEKVFLECVQDMDHENMFWYRQDPGLGLRLIYFSYDVKMKEKGDIPEGYSVSREKKERFSLILESASTNQTSMYLCASSFTSVGGNEQFFGPGTRLTVL.

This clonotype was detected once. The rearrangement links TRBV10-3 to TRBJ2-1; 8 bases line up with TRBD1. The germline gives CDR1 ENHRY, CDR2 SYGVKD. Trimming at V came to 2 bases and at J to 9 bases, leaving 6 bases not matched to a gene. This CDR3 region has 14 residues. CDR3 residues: CAISEAGQGAEQFF. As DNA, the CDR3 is TGTGCCATCAGTGAGGCCGGACAGGGTGCTGAGCAGTTCTTC.

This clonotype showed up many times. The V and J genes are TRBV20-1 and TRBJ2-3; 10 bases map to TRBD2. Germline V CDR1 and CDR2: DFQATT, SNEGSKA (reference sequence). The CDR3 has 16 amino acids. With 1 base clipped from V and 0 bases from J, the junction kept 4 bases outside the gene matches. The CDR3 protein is CSARALAGVSTDTQYF. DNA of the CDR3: TGCAGTGCTAGAGCCCTAGCGGGAGTGAGCACAGATACGCAGTATTTT.

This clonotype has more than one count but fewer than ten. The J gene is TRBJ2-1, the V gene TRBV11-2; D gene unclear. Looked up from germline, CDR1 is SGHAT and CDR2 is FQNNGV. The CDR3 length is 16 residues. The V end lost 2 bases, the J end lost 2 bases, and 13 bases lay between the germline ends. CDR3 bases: TGTGCCAGCAGCTTATTCTACGAGGACCCCTACAATGAGCAGTTCTTC. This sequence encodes CASSLFYEDPYNEQFF.

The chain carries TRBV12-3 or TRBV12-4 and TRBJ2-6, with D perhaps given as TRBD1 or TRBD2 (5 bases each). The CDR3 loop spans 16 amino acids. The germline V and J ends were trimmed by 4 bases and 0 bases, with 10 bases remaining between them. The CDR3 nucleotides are TGTGCCAGCAGTTACGGGGCTCACTCTGGGGCCAACGTCCTGACTTTC. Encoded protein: CASSYGAHSGANVLTF.

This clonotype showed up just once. Here the CDR3 DNA reads TGTGCCACCACCCAGGGGGCCCTTCTAGAGACCCAGTACTTC. Its protein product is CATTQGALLETQYF. The rearrangement joins TRBV5-4 to TRBJ2-5, with 8 bases aligning to TRBD1. The CDR3 spans 14 residues. In germline, CDR1 is SGHNT, CDR2 YYREEE (reference sequence). V lost 9 bases to trimming and J lost 4 bases; unmatched junction nucleotides: 11.

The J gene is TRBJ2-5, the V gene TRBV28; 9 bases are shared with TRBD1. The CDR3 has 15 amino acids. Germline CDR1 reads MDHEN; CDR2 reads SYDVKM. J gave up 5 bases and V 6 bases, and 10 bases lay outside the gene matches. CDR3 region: CASSSPSTGGETQYF. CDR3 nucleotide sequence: TGTGCCAGCAGCTCTCCCTCGACAGGGGGGGAGACCCAGTACTTC.

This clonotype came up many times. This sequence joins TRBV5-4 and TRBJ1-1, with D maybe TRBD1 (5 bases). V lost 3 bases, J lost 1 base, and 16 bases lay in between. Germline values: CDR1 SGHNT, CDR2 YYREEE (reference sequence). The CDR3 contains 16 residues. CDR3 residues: CASSSREGWGNTEAFF. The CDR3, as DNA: TGTGCCAGCAGCTCAAGAGAGGGGTGGGGGAACACTGAAGCTTTCTTT.

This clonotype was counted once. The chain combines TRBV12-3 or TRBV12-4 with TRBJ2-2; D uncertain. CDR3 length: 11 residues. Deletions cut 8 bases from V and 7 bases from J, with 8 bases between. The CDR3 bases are TGTGCCAGCTACGACGGCGGGGAGCTGTTTTTT. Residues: CASYDGGELFF.

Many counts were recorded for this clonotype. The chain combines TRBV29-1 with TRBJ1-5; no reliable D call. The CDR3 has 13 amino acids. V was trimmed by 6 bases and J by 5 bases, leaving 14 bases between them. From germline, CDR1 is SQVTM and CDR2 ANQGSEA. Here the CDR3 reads CSVADTSDQPQHF. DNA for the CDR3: TGCAGCGTGGCAGACACTTCTGATCAGCCCCAGCATTTT. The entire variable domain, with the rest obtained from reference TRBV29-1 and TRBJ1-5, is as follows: SAVISQKPSRDICQRGTSLTIQCQVDSQVTMMFWYRQQPGQSLTLIATANQGSEATYESGFVIDKFPISRPNLTFSTLTVSNMSPEDSSIYLCSVADTSDQPQHFGDGTRLSIL.

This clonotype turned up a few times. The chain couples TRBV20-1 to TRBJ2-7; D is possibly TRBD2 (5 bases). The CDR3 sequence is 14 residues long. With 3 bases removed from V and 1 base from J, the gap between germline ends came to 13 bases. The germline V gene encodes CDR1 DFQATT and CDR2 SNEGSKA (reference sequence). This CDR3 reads CSARAPGYSYEQYF. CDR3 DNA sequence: TGCAGTGCTAGGGCCCCGGGGTATTCCTACGAGCAGTACTTC.

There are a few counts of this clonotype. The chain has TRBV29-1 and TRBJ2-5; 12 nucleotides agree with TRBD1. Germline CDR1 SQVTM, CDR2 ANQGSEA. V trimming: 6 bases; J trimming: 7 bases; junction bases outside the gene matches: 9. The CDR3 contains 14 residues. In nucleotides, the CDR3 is TGCAGCGTAGGGACAGGGGGCGCGAGTGTGACCCAGTACTTC. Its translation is CSVGTGGASVTQYF.

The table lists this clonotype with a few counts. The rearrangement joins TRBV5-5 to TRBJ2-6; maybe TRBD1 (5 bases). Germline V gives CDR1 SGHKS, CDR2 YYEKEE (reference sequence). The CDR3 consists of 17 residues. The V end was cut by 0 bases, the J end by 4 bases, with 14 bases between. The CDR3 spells CASSLGQNLLGANVLTF. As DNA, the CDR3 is TGTGCCAGCAGCTTGGGACAGAACCTTCTAGGGGCCAACGTCCTGACTTTC. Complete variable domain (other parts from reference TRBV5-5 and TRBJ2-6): DAGVTQSPTHLIKTRGQQVTLRCSPISGHKSVSWYQQVLGQGPQFIFQYYEKEERGRGNFPDRFSARQFPNYSSELNVNALLLGDSALYLCASSLGQNLLGANVLTFGAGSRLTVL.

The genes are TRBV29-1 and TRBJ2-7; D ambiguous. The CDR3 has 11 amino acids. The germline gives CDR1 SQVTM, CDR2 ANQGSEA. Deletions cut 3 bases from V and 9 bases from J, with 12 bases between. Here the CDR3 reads CSVDLGKGQYF. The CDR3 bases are TGCAGCGTTGATCTTGGGAAGGGGCAGTACTTC.

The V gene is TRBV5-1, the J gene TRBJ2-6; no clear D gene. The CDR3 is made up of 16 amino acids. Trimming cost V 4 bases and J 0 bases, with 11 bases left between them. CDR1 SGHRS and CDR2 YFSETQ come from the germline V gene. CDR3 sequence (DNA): TGCGCCAGCAGCCTCCGTAGCTTCTCTGGGGCCAACGTCCTGACTTTC. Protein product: CASSLRSFSGANVLTF.

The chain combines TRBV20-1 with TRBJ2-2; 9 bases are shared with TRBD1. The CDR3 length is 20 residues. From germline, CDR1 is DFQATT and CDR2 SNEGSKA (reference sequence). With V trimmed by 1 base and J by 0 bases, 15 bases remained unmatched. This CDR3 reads CSARARWDGTGWTNTGELFF. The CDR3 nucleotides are TGCAGTGCTAGAGCTAGATGGGACGGGACAGGGTGGACGAACACCGGGGAGCTGTTTTTT.

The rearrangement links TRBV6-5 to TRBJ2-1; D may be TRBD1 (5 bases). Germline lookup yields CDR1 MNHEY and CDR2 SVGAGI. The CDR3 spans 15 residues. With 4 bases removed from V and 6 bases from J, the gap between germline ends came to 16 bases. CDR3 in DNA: TGTGCCAGCAGTTCCCCGGGCAGGGTAGCCAATGAGCAGTTCTTC. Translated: CASSSPGRVANEQFF.